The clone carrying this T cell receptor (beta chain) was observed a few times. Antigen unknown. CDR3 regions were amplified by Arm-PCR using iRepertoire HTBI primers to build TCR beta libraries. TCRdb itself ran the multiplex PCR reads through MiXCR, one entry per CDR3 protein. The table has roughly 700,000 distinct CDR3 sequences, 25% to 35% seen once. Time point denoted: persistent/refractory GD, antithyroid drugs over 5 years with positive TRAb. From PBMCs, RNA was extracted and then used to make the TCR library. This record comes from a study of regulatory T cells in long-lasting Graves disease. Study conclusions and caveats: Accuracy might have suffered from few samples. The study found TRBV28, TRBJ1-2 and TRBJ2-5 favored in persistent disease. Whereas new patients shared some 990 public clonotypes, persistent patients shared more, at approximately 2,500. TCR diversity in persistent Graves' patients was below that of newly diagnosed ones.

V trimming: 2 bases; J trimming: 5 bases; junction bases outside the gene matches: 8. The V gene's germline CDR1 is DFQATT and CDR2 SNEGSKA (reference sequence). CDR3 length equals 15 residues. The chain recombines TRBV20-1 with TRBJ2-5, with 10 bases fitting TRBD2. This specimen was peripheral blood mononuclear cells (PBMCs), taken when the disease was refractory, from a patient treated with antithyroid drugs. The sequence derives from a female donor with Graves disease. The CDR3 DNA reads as TGCAGTGCTAGAAGCCTAGCGGGAGTCCATGAGACCCAGTACTTC. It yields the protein CSARSLAGVHETQYF.